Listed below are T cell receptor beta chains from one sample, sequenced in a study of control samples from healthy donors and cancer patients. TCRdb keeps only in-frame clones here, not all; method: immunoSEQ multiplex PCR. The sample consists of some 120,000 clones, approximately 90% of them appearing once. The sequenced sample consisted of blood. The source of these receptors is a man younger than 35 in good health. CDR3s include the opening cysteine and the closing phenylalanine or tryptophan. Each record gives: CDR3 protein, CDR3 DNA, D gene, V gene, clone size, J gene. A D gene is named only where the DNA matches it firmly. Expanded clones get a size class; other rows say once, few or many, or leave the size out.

CASTGSGELFF,TGTGCCAGCACAGGGTCCGGGGAGCTGTTTTTT,.,TRBV7-9,once,TRBJ2-2
CASSPGGLAKNIQYF,TGTGCCAGCAGCCCTGGGGGACTAGCCAAAAACATTCAGTACTTC,.,TRBV4-2,.,TRBJ2-4
CASSLGPSSTEAFF,TGCGCCAGCAGCTTGGGTCCCTCGTCAACTGAAGCTTTCTTT,.,TRBV5-1,once,TRBJ1-1
CASSAGMNTEAFF,TGTGCCAGCAGCGCGGGGATGAACACTGAAGCTTTCTTT,.,TRBV11-3,once,TRBJ1-1
CASSESVAGQETQYF,TGTGCCAGCAGTGAATCGGTAGCGGGGCAAGAGACCCAGTACTTC,TRBD2,TRBV6-1,.,TRBJ2-5
CASSFTGVRETQYF,TGTGCCAGCAGCTTTACAGGGGTACGGGAGACCCAGTACTTC,TRBD1,TRBV7-2,.,TRBJ2-5
CASSLFSSTDTQYF,TGTGCCAGCAGTTTATTTTCTAGCACAGATACGCAGTATTTT,.,TRBV27,.,TRBJ2-3
CASSYKAFF,TGTGCCAGCAGTTATAAAGCTTTCTTT,.,TRBV6-7,.,TRBJ1-1
CASSRRGVETGELFF,TGTGCCAGCAGCCGTAGGGGCGTGGAAACCGGGGAGCTGTTTTTT,.,TRBV3-1/TRBV3-2,once,TRBJ2-2
CASSRGGIYGYTF,TGTGCCAGCAGCCGAGGGGGAATCTATGGCTACACCTTC,.,TRBV3-1/TRBV3-2,.,TRBJ1-2
CASSAGRTDTQYF,TGTGCCAGCAGTGCGGGACGCACAGATACGCAGTATTTT,.,TRBV2,.,TRBJ2-3
CASSQAGTSFYNEQFF,TGCGCCAGCAGCCAAGCGGGGACTAGTTTCTACAATGAGCAGTTCTTC,TRBD2,TRBV4-3,.,TRBJ2-1
CASSEALQGGYGYTF,TGTGCCAGCAGTGAAGCGCTTCAGGGAGGCTATGGCTACACCTTC,.,TRBV6-1,few,TRBJ1-2